The 30 T cell receptor beta chains given below trace back to one sample, sequenced in a study of cytomegalovirus exposure and HLA in healthy donors. The PCR employed 60 Vbeta primers together with 13 Jbeta primers. Some clones are missing from TCRdb's copy, which holds only in-frame ones; the method was immunoSEQ multiplex PCR. The table lists under 200,000 clones, around 77% of them singletons. The sample taken for sequencing was PBMCs. These receptors all stem from a man between 60 and 75 years old in good health and CMV-seronegative.

The chain employs TRBV18 and TRBJ2-3; a weak D match, TRBD1 (6 bases). Trimming took 6 bases from V and 6 from J, leaving 16 bases between them. The CDR3 sequence is 14 residues long. Germline loops: CDR1 KGHSH, CDR2 LQKENI. The chain's CDR3 is CASSPRDIGDTQYF. DNA of the CDR3: TGTGCCAGCTCCCCAAGGGACATCGGGGATACGCAGTATTTT.

The V gene is TRBV6-5, the J gene TRBJ2-3, with no clear D. CDR1 and CDR2 (germline): MNHEY, SVGAGI. The germline V and J ends were trimmed by 2 bases and 0 bases, with 9 bases remaining between them. CDR3 length: 15 amino acids. CDR3 sequence reads: CASSYLSASTDTQYF. The CDR3 DNA is TGTGCCAGCAGTTACCTCAGCGCTAGCACAGATACGCAGTATTTT.

This clone appeared a few times. V usage is TRBV5-1 and J usage is TRBJ1-2, with 10 bases aligning to TRBD1. The V gene's germline CDR1 is SGHRS and CDR2 YFSETQ. V shed 4 bases and J 7 bases; nucleotides not matched to a gene: 10. This CDR3 comprises 15 residues. The CDR3 loop is CASSTPGTGVLGYTF. The DNA for the CDR3 is TGCGCCAGCAGCACCCCCGGGACAGGGGTCCTTGGCTACACCTTC.

J is TRBJ1-2 and V is TRBV19; D call uncertain. Germline values: CDR1 LNHDA, CDR2 SQIVND (reference sequence). Trimming removed 5 bases at V and 4 bases at J, with 8 bases between. This CDR3 has 12 residues. DNA for the CDR3: TGTGCCAGTAGTCTACAGTCCTATGGCTACACCTTC. Translating it yields CASSLQSYGYTF. Supplemented by reference TRBV19 and TRBJ1-2, the full variable domain reads DGGITQSPKYLFRKEGQNVTLSCEQNLNHDAMYWYRQDPGQGLRLIYYSQIVNDFQKGDIAEGYSVSREKKESFPLTVTSAQKNPTAFYLCASSLQSYGYTFGSGTRLTVV.

This clone was found a few times. The chain joins TRBV27 to TRBJ1-6, with D uncertain. Looked up from germline, CDR1 is MNHEY and CDR2 is SMNVEV (reference sequence). The CDR3 contains 15 residues. The ends were cut back, 6 bases at V and 4 bases at J, with 13 bases in the middle. CDR3: CASSPQRSYNSPLHF. CDR3 bases: TGTGCCAGCAGCCCTCAACGGTCGTATAATTCACCCCTCCACTTT.

The rearrangement uses TRBV9 and TRBJ2-4, with TRBD1 matching 7 bases. V was pared by 2 bases and J by 13 bases, with 9 bases of the junction left unmatched. This CDR3 is 13 amino acids long. Looked up from germline, CDR1 is SGDLS and CDR2 is YYNGEE. In DNA, the CDR3 is TGTGCCAGCAGCGTCACAGGGGCCGAGCCCCAGTACTTC. This gives the protein CASSVTGAEPQYF. Drawing the rest from reference TRBV9 and TRBJ2-4, the complete variable domain is DSGVTQTPKHLITATGQRVTLRCSPRSGDLSVYWYQQSLDQGLQFLIQYYNGEERAKGNILERFSAQQFPDLHSELNLSSLELGDSALYFCASSVTGAEPQYFGAGTRLSVL.

The chain recombines TRBV19 with TRBJ1-2; D is unclear. The CDR3 has 13 amino acids. Looked up from germline, CDR1 is LNHDA and CDR2 is SQIVND (reference sequence). V lost 3 bases and J 6 bases, leaving 11 bases between the germline ends. DNA for the CDR3: TGTGCCAGTAGTATTCTGCGGTTGGATGGCTACACCTTC. As protein: CASSILRLDGYTF.

The genes are TRBV28 and TRBJ2-3, with a possible D match to TRBD2 (5 bases). The CDR3 length is 15 residues. CDR1 and CDR2 (germline): MDHEN, SYDVKM. With 6 bases removed from V and 2 bases from J, the gap between germline ends came to 15 bases. The CDR3 bases are TGTGCCAGCAGCCCCGCGGACTCCTTCACAGATACGCAGTATTTT. Its translation: CASSPADSFTDTQYF.

The chain employs TRBV7-2 and TRBJ2-5; no clear D. The CDR3 totals 11 residues. The V gene's germline CDR1 is SGHTA and CDR2 FQGNSA. V dropped 5 bases and J dropped 3 bases, with 4 bases sitting between them. The CDR3 coding sequence is TGTGCCAGCAGCCCAAAAGAGACCCAGTACTTC. Translating it yields CASSPKETQYF. Full variable domain (missing parts from reference TRBV7-2 and TRBJ2-5): GAGVSQSPSNKVTEKGKDVELRCDPISGHTALYWYRQSLGQGLEFLIYFQGNSAPDKSGLPSDRFSAERTGGSVSTLTIQRTQQEDSAVYLCASSPKETQYFGPGTRLLVL.

The chain couples TRBV11-3 to TRBJ1-4; 8 bases are shared with TRBD1. The V gene's germline CDR1 is SGHNT and CDR2 YENEEA. The length of the CDR3 is 15 residues. V lost 5 bases to trimming and J lost 6 bases; unmatched junction nucleotides: 8. The CDR3 sequence: CASSPLDREDEKLFF. The CDR3 region has the DNA TGTGCCAGCAGCCCACTGGACAGGGAGGATGAAAAACTGTTTTTT.

CDR3 amino acids: CASSKNSTEAFF. Written as DNA, the CDR3 is TGTGCCAGCAGCAAAAATAGCACTGAAGCTTTCTTT. This chain links TRBV21-1 with TRBJ1-1. TRBV21-1 is listed as a pseudogene. This CDR3 has 12 residues.

Worth noting for this clone: The sample has other DNA sequences that encode this CDR3 too. The chain joins TRBV5-1 to TRBJ2-7; D perhaps matches TRBD2 (5 bases). CDR1 is SGHRS, CDR2 YFSETQ, per germline. The CDR3 totals 15 residues. V was pared by 0 bases and J by 1 base, with 11 bases between. For the CDR3, the DNA is TGCGCCAGCAGCTTGGAGGCGGGTCCATCCTACGAGCAGTACTTC. It specifies CASSLEAGPSYEQYF.

The V gene is TRBV27, the J gene TRBJ2-5; 9 bases are a match to TRBD2. The J call is doubtful: the DNA matches TRBJ2-7 better. The CDR3 is 16 residues long. In germline, CDR1 is MNHEY, CDR2 SMNVEV (reference sequence). The CDR3 DNA follows: TGTGCCAGCAGTTTGGAACCTAGCGGGAACACCTACGAGCAGTACTTC. This codes for CASSLEPSGNTYEQYF.

The chain recombines TRBV6-1 with TRBJ1-5, with D possibly being TRBD1 (6 bases). V lost 3 bases to trimming and J lost 3 bases, with 12 bases between them. The CDR3 has 15 amino acids. The germline CDR1 and CDR2 sequences are MNHNS and SASEGT. CDR3: CASSDPTGINQPQHF. The CDR3 nucleotides are TGTGCCAGCAGTGATCCGACAGGAATCAATCAGCCCCAGCATTTT.

Points on this clone: Its ends do not fully match the called genes, so a read error is possible. The chain links TRBV7-9 to TRBJ2-2; TRBD2 agrees at 8 bases. The CDR3 has 17 residues. Germline V gives CDR1 SEHNR, CDR2 FQNEAQ (reference sequence). The CDR3 nucleotides read TGTTCCAGCAGCTTAGCCCCGACTAGCGCGAACACCGGGGAGCTGTTTTTT. This gives the protein CSSSLAPTSANTGELFF.

The genes are TRBV25-1 and TRBJ2-1; D ambiguous. V lost 6 bases to trimming and J lost 2 bases, with 14 bases between them. Germline V lookup: CDR1 MGHDK, CDR2 SYGVNS. The length of the CDR3 is 15 residues. CDR3 sequence: CASRSPITAYNEQFF. The CDR3 region has the DNA TGTGCCAGCAGATCACCTATCACAGCCTACAATGAGCAGTTCTTC.

This chain uses TRBV12-5 with TRBJ2-2; D may be TRBD2 (7 bases). V was pared by 1 base and J by 7 bases, with 13 bases between. Germline V gives CDR1 LGHNT, CDR2 FRNRAP. This CDR3 has 15 amino acids. CDR3 sequence: CASGLERGAVGELFF. The CDR3 bases are TGTGCTAGTGGTTTGGAACGGGGGGCAGTCGGGGAGCTGTTTTTT. The full variable domain, completed using reference TRBV12-5 and TRBJ2-2, is DARVTQTPRHKVTEMGQEVTMRCQPILGHNTVFWYRQTMMQGLELLAYFRNRAPLDDSGMPKDRFSAEMPDATLATLKIQPSEPRDSAVYFCASGLERGAVGELFFGEGSRLTVL.

CDR3 nucleotides: TGTGCCAGCAGCCGTCGAGGGACAGGGCCAAACAACGAGCAGTACTTC. Translating gives CASSRRGTGPNNEQYF. V is TRBV11-2 and J is TRBJ2-7; 9 bases fit TRBD1. Germline V lookup: CDR1 SGHAT, CDR2 FQNNGV. V lost 5 bases, J lost 5 bases, and 13 bases stayed unmatched. The CDR3 covers 16 residues. Full variable domain (rest looked up from reference TRBV11-2 and TRBJ2-7): EAGVAQSPRYKIIEKRQSVAFWCNPISGHATLYWYQQILGQGPKLLIQFQNNGVVDDSQLPKDRFSAERLKGVDSTLKIQPAKLEDSAVYLCASSRRGTGPNNEQYFGPGTRLTVT.

The rearrangement joins TRBV7-9 to TRBJ2-1, with 11 bases lining up with TRBD2. Looked up from germline, CDR1 is SEHNR and CDR2 is FQNEAQ (reference sequence). Trimming took 4 bases from V and 4 from J; bases not matched to a gene: 6. The CDR3 length is 16 residues. As DNA, the CDR3 is TGTGCCAGCAGCTACAATAGCGGGGGGGAATACAATGAGCAGTTCTTC. Translation gives CASSYNSGGEYNEQFF.

Comment on this clone: One end of the junction is discordant with germline, which a read error may explain. The CDR3 loop reads CASSLGTESNQPQNF. The CDR3 DNA sequence: TGTGCCAGCAGCTTGGGGACAGAAAGCAATCAGCCCCAGAATTTT. The rearrangement joins TRBV7-8 to TRBJ1-5, with 7 bases matching TRBD1. From germline, CDR1 is SGHVS and CDR2 FQNEAQ. This CDR3 region has 15 residues.

The chain has TRBV29-1 and TRBJ2-7; 7 positions match TRBD2. The J segment lost 2 bases and the V segment lost 6 bases, leaving 25 bases of the junction unmatched. Germline V gives CDR1 SQVTM, CDR2 ANQGSEA. This CDR3 is 19 amino acids long. The CDR3 here is CSVVSPGRAGVLTPYEQYF. CDR3 DNA: TGCAGCGTCGTCAGCCCGGGCAGGGCGGGAGTTCTTACCCCCTACGAGCAGTACTTC.

As to this clone: Its ends do not fully match the called genes, so a read error is possible. The V gene is TRBV29-1, the J gene TRBJ1-2; 7 bases are a match to TRBD1. CDR3 size: 10 residues. Per germline, CDR1 SQVTM and CDR2 ANQGSEA. The CDR3 DNA sequence: TGCAGCGCCGGGACAGATGGCTACCCCTTC. Residues: CSAGTDGYPF.

The V and J genes are TRBV7-9 and TRBJ2-1; maybe TRBD1 (6 bases). V dropped 3 bases and J dropped 6 bases, with 12 bases sitting between them. The length of the CDR3 is 14 residues. CDR1 and CDR2 (germline): SEHNR, FQNEAQ (reference sequence). The CDR3 DNA reads as TGTGCCAGCAGCTTCCGGGACACCGCCAATGAGCAGTTCTTC. It translates to CASSFRDTANEQFF.

V usage is TRBV10-1 and J usage is TRBJ2-3; a possible D gene is TRBD2 (6 bases). The CDR3 has 16 amino acids. V dropped 2 bases and J dropped 2 bases, with 14 bases sitting between them. The V gene's germline CDR1 is WNHNN and CDR2 SYGVQD (reference sequence). CDR3 sequence: CASSEPGGDSTDTQYF. The CDR3 DNA reads TGCGCCAGCAGTGAGCCTGGAGGGGACTCCACAGATACGCAGTATTTT.

The chain is built from TRBV27 and TRBJ2-1, with TRBD2 matching over 9 bases. The J segment lost 3 bases and the V segment lost 2 bases, leaving 8 bases of the junction unmatched. Germline V gene data show CDR1 as MNHEY and CDR2 as SMNVEV (reference sequence). The CDR3 has 17 amino acids. As DNA, the CDR3 is TGTGCCAGCAGTTTAAAGGGGACTAGCCTCAACTACAATGAGCAGTTCTTC. The encoded protein is CASSLKGTSLNYNEQFF.

The CDR3 region is CASSLVSAGEKLFF. The CDR3 DNA reads TGTGCCAGCAGCTTAGTATCGGCCGGGGAAAAACTGTTTTTT. The V call is TRBV7-6, the J call TRBJ1-4; D gene ambiguous. The CDR3 contains 14 residues. From germline, CDR1 is SGHVS and CDR2 FNYEAQ. Trimming removed 1 base from V and 8 bases from J, with 11 bases in between.

The chain uses TRBV20-1 and TRBJ2-3; D is perhaps TRBD2 (7 bases). This CDR3 is built from 11 residues. The germline gives CDR1 DFQATT, CDR2 SNEGSKA (reference sequence). The CDR3 spells CRGGGADTQYF. The CDR3 DNA reads TGCAGAGGGGGAGGGGCAGATACGCAGTATTTT.

This clone appeared a single time. The rearrangement joins TRBV21-1 to TRBJ2-5; the D call of TRBD2 is as the table states it, not checked on the DNA. TRBV21-1 is labeled a pseudogene. The CDR3 runs 10 residues. DNA of the CDR3: TGTGCTCCGGGCCAAGAGACCCAGTACTTC. Its translation: CAPGQETQYF.

The J gene is TRBJ1-5, the V gene TRBV10-2; D gene ambiguous. Trimming stripped 3 bases from V and 0 bases from J, with 9 bases between. In germline, CDR1 is WSHSY, CDR2 SAAADI. CDR3 length: 15 residues. In nucleotides, the CDR3 is TGCGCCAGCAGTGAACCAGGAGGTAGCAATCAGCCCCAGCATTTT. Translating it yields CASSEPGGSNQPQHF.

The chain uses TRBV7-3 and TRBJ2-5; TRBD2 matches 7 bases. The CDR3 covers 14 residues. Germline assignment: CDR1 SGHTA and CDR2 FQGTGA. V dropped 1 base and J dropped 7; count of bases not matched to a gene: 6. CDR3 bases: TGTGCCAGCAGCTTAAGCGGGAGAGGCGGGACCCAGTACTTC. This gives the protein CASSLSGRGGTQYF.